What follows are 27 T cell receptor beta chains derived from one specimen sequenced in a study of post-analysis software for immune sequencing data. What these receptors recognize is not known. Study-level results: TRBV5-6, TRBV5-1 and TRBV20-1 were among several TRBV segments more frequent in patients than controls.

The library was made from cDNA and included unique molecular identifiers. TCRdb redid the calling of the PCR reads with MiXCR, one entry per CDR3 protein. This sample carries about 820,000 distinct CDR3 sequences, roughly 50% of them seen once, and the ten largest clones take approximately 4.3%. Sequenced input: blood. The receptors here all came from a girl aged 5-17 years with multiple sclerosis.

This chain uses TRBV7-3 with TRBJ2-1, with D unclear. CDR3 length: 17 amino acids. Trimming pared 0 bases from V and 1 base from J, leaving 13 bases between. Per germline, CDR1 SGHTA and CDR2 FQGTGA. CDR3 amino acids: CASSLTDLRGSYNEQFF. CDR3 nucleotide sequence: TGTGCCAGCAGCTTAACGGACCTCAGAGGTTCCTACAATGAGCAGTTCTTC.

The table lists this clonotype with a few counts. V and J are TRBV5-1 and TRBJ2-5, with D tentatively TRBD1 or TRBD2 (5 bases each). The J call may be in error: the DNA end matches TRBJ2-7 better. CDR3 length: 13 amino acids. Germline V gene data show CDR1 as SGHRS and CDR2 as YFSETQ. The CDR3 DNA sequence: TGCGCCAGCAGATGGGACGGAGGATACGAGCAGTACTTC. It encodes CASRWDGGYEQYF.

The chain uses TRBV12-3 or TRBV12-4 and TRBJ2-4; 9 bases line up with TRBD1. J was trimmed by 1 base and V by 5 bases; bases with no gene match: 6. The CDR3 is 16 amino acids. This CDR3 is CASSPSGTGAKNIQYF. CDR3 nucleotide sequence: TGTGCCAGCAGTCCCTCAGGGACAGGGGCCAAAAACATTCAGTACTTC.

The chain joins TRBV12-3 or TRBV12-4 to TRBJ2-5; 10 positions agree with TRBD1. The DNA end favors TRBJ2-7, so the J call may be wrong. There are 14 residues in the CDR3. The DNA for the CDR3 is TGTGCCAGCACCGAGACAGGGGGCGCCTACGAGCAGTACTTC. Encoded protein: CASTETGGAYEQYF.

The V call is TRBV5-1, the J call TRBJ1-1; a weak D match, TRBD1 (5 bases). Germline V gene lookup returns CDR1 SGHRS and CDR2 YFSETQ. Trimming took 2 bases from V and 3 from J, leaving 11 bases between them. This CDR3 has 14 residues. The CDR3 DNA reads as TGCGCCAGCAGCTTCGAGGGGTTGGACACTGAAGCTTTCTTT. It translates to CASSFEGLDTEAFF.

Remarks on this clonotype: The CDR3 ends on some other residue instead of the conserved phenylalanine or tryptophan, so this is likely a read error. The rearrangement links TRBV12-3 or TRBV12-4 to TRBJ2-3; D gene uncertain. The CDR3 has 11 residues. Trimming cost V 3 bases and J 4 bases, with 2 bases left between them. The CDR3: CASSFADTQYS. CDR3 DNA: TGTGCCAGCAGTTTTGCAGATACGCAGTATTCT.

V and J are TRBV12-3 or TRBV12-4 and TRBJ2-7, with D perhaps matching TRBD1 or TRBD2 (5 bases each). The CDR3 spans 13 residues. The ends were cut back, 5 bases at V and 4 bases at J, with 12 bases in the middle. CDR3 protein: CASSTGPKYEQYF. CDR3 nucleotide sequence: TGTGCCAGCAGTACGGGACCAAAATACGAGCAGTACTTC.

The J gene is TRBJ1-5, the V gene TRBV2; 9 bases fit TRBD1. Trimming removed 6 bases from V and 6 bases from J; junction bases left unmatched: 6. Germline lookup yields CDR1 SNHLY and CDR2 FYNNEI. The CDR3 contains 14 residues. The CDR3 nucleotides are TGTGCCAGCAGCCCGGACAGGGGCAGTCAGCCCCAGCATTTT. Protein: CASSPDRGSQPQHF. The full variable domain, completed using reference TRBV2 and TRBJ1-5, is EPEVTQTPSHQVTQMGQEVILRCVPISNHLYFYWYRQILGQKVEFLVSFYNNEISEKSEIFDDQFSVERPDGSNFTLKIRSTKLEDSAMYFCASSPDRGSQPQHFGDGTRLSIL.

There are a few counts of this clonotype. The chain uses TRBV4-1 and TRBJ2-5; D is ambiguous. The CDR3 consists of 11 residues. The germline V gene has CDR1 MGHRA and CDR2 YSYEKL. The V end was cut by 3 bases, the J end by 8 bases, with 7 bases between. The CDR3 DNA is TGCGCCAGCAGCCAGGGAAGAACCCAGTACTTC. This translates into CASSQGRTQYF.

This clonotype turned up a few times. This rearrangement joins TRBV20-1 to TRBJ2-4; D tentatively reads TRBD1 or TRBD2 (5 bases each). Trimming pared 5 bases from V and 13 bases from J, leaving 21 bases between. CDR3 length: 13 residues. The germline CDR1 and CDR2 sequences are DFQATT and SNEGSKA (reference sequence). CDR3 sequence: CSAPGTAIFEQYF. In DNA form, the CDR3 reads TGCAGTGCTCCCGGGACGGCGATTTTTGAGCAGTACTTC.

V is TRBV6-1 and J is TRBJ2-1, with D tentatively TRBD2 (5 bases). CDR1 and CDR2 from the germline V gene are MNHNS and SASEGT. With 6 bases removed from V and 1 base from J, the gap between germline ends came to 16 bases. The CDR3 extends over 16 amino acids. CDR3 DNA sequence: TGTGCCAGCAGGGCTTTCATGTCGGGGTCCTACAATGAGCAGTTCTTC. This codes for CASRAFMSGSYNEQFF.

The chain carries TRBV2 and TRBJ1-5; 10 bases fit TRBD1. The CDR3 has 18 residues. The V segment lost 5 bases and the J segment 0 bases; nucleotides outside the gene matches: 10. Germline-derived CDR1 and CDR2 are SNHLY and FYNNEI. The CDR3 bases are TGTGCCAGCAGTTCCCGGGACAGGGGCTACTATAGCAATCAGCCCCAGCATTTT. Translating it yields CASSSRDRGYYSNQPQHF.

The V call is TRBV5-6, the J call TRBJ1-6, with 10 bases that match TRBD1. The V gene's germline CDR1 is SGHDT and CDR2 YYEEEE. This CDR3 spans 17 amino acids. The V gene end was trimmed by 4 bases and the J gene end by 5 bases; junction bases not matched to a gene: 9. This chain's CDR3 is CASSEGTGDLHNSPLHF. CDR3 nucleotide sequence: TGTGCCAGCAGCGAAGGGACAGGGGACCTACATAATTCACCCCTCCACTTT.

V and J are TRBV6-1 and TRBJ2-4; the D gene is possibly TRBD2 (5 bases). The J call may be incorrect, as the DNA end agrees better with TRBJ2-7. This CDR3 comprises 15 residues. Germline CDR1 is MNHNS and CDR2 is SASEGT. The CDR3 nucleotides are TGTGCCAGCAGTGAAGGGCCTAGCCCAGCCTACGAGCAGTACTTC. It is translated as CASSEGPSPAYEQYF.

This clonotype was found once. The rearrangement joins TRBV4-1 to TRBJ2-1, with D possibly matching TRBD2 (5 bases). Germline CDR1 MGHRA, CDR2 YSYEKL. The V gene lost 0 bases and the J gene lost 8 bases, with 17 bases spanning the gap. The CDR3 contains 16 residues. CDR3 DNA sequence: TGCGCCAGCAGCCAAGAGAGGGCGTCTAGCCGACATGAGCAGTTCTTC. Protein product: CASSQERASSRHEQFF.

The chain employs TRBV5-1 and TRBJ2-1; 9 bases align to TRBD1. Trimming cost V 1 base and J 7 bases; bases outside gene matches: 9. There are 16 residues in the CDR3. Germline V lookup: CDR1 SGHRS, CDR2 YFSETQ. Written as DNA, the CDR3 is TGCGCCAGCAGCTTGTGGAGGGACAGGGATATAAATGAGCAGTTCTTC. This encodes CASSLWRDRDINEQFF.

The chain joins TRBV4-1 to TRBJ2-7; unclear D gene. The V gene lost 0 bases and the J gene lost 4 bases, with 10 bases spanning the gap. The CDR3 spans 14 residues. Germline values: CDR1 MGHRA, CDR2 YSYEKL. CDR3 region: CASSQEVGRYEQYF. Written as DNA, the CDR3 is TGCGCCAGCAGCCAAGAGGTCGGTCGGTACGAGCAGTACTTC.

This clonotype has just a few counts. The chain recombines TRBV5-1 with TRBJ2-5, with D tentatively TRBD2 (6 bases). The CDR3 is 18 residues long. V dropped 2 bases and J dropped 4 bases, with 24 bases sitting between them. The germline gives CDR1 SGHRS, CDR2 YFSETQ. CDR3 sequence: CASSLHRAGTGEGETQYF. In DNA, the CDR3 is TGCGCCAGCAGCTTACACCGAGCCGGGACGGGGGAAGGAGAGACCCAGTACTTC.

The genes are TRBV12-3 or TRBV12-4 and TRBJ2-1, with D possibly being TRBD1 or TRBD2 (5 bases each). V lost 2 bases and J 9 bases, leaving 23 bases between the germline ends. CDR3 length equals 17 residues. CDR3 region: CASSLSVSGRIPGEQFF. In DNA, the CDR3 is TGTGCCAGCAGTTTAAGTGTGTCGGGGCGAATTCCCGGTGAGCAGTTCTTC.

The chain carries TRBV10-3 and TRBJ2-1; 7 nucleotides align to TRBD1. CDR3 length equals 14 residues. CDR1 and CDR2 from the germline V gene are ENHRY and SYGVKD. With V trimmed by 10 bases and J by 4 bases, 10 bases remained unmatched. CDR3: CASRRQGGYNEQFF. The CDR3 DNA reads as TGTGCCAGTCGGCGACAGGGTGGTTACAATGAGCAGTTCTTC.

The chain has TRBV6-2 or TRBV6-3 and TRBJ2-7; 10 positions match TRBD1. The CDR3 is 14 amino acids. The trim removed 6 bases at V and 9 bases at J, leaving 11 bases unmatched. Germline-derived CDR1 and CDR2 are MNHEY and SVGEGT. The DNA for the CDR3 is TGTGCCAGCAGGTACGAGACAGGGGGCGCGGTGCAGTACTTC. It is translated as CASRYETGGAVQYF.

The J gene is TRBJ2-1, the V gene TRBV12-3 or TRBV12-4; D perhaps matches TRBD2 (6 bases). The CDR3 loop spans 14 amino acids. V was pared by 8 bases and J by 2 bases, with 13 bases between. CDR3 loop: CASWDFKPYNEQFF. The CDR3, as DNA: TGTGCCAGCTGGGACTTCAAACCCTACAATGAGCAGTTCTTC.

The V and J genes are TRBV12-3 or TRBV12-4 and TRBJ2-7; 8 positions agree with TRBD2. V gave up 1 base and J gave up 0 bases; unmatched junction bases: 2. The CDR3 length is 15 residues. CDR3 amino acids: CASSLGAGVSYEQYF. Here the CDR3 DNA reads TGTGCCAGCAGTTTAGGAGCGGGGGTCTCCTACGAGCAGTACTTC.

A single count supports this clonotype. The chain combines TRBV4-1 with TRBJ1-5; 9 nucleotides match TRBD1. Germline V gene lookup returns CDR1 MGHRA and CDR2 YSYEKL. This CDR3 has 16 residues. V lost 1 base and J lost 7; bases outside the gene matches: 8. This CDR3 reads CASSQVGGQGRQPQHF. In nucleotides, the CDR3 is TGCGCCAGCAGCCAAGTCGGGGGACAGGGCCGACAGCCCCAGCATTTT.

The J gene is TRBJ2-5, the V gene TRBV5-1; 11 bases line up with TRBD2. The CDR3 is 18 residues long. Per germline, CDR1 SGHRS and CDR2 YFSETQ. The J segment lost 5 bases and the V segment lost 3 bases, leaving 15 bases of the junction unmatched. CDR3 nucleotide sequence: TGCGCCAGCAGCTCCCAAGATGTTAGCGGGAGGGCCGGGGAGACCCAGTACTTC. Protein product: CASSSQDVSGRAGETQYF.

The sample holds a few counts of this clonotype. The rearrangement links TRBV6-5 to TRBJ2-5; D perhaps matches TRBD2 (6 bases). The V and J ends lost 2 bases and 3 bases respectively, with 7 bases between them. Germline V gene lookup returns CDR1 MNHEY and CDR2 SVGAGI. The CDR3 is 13 residues long. Here the CDR3 DNA reads TGTGCCAGCAGTTACCCGGGAGAAGAGACCCAGTACTTC. It specifies CASSYPGEETQYF.

This clonotype was found once. The gene calls are TRBV25-1 and TRBJ2-5; no clear D gene. V was cut by 7 bases and J by 5 bases, with 14 bases left in between. The V gene's germline CDR1 is MGHDK and CDR2 SYGVNS. This CDR3 spans 13 amino acids. The CDR3 reads CASNPHELETQYF. In nucleotides, the CDR3 is TGTGCCAGCAACCCCCATGAGTTGGAGACCCAGTACTTC.